These 3 T cell receptor beta chains came from one sample sequenced in a study of breast tumors, draining lymph nodes, adjacent tissues (dated by TCRdb to between 2015 and 2016). Library construction relied on multiplex PCR. Sequencing was carried out with an Illumina HiSeq 2000. TCRdb reanalyzed the raw reads on its own, using fastp at Q25 for trimming and MiXCR for clone calling, and kept in-frame beta chains. Rows matching on CDR3 protein sequence are summarized as one entry with the most common DNA and genes. This sample is represented by approximately 100,000 distinct CDR3 sequences; over 20% of them were singletons. The top ten clones comprise less than 1.5% of the sample. The lymph node samples were taken from the axillary draining lymph nodes of breast cancer patients. Sequencing was performed on axillary lymph node tissue. Source of these receptors: a female donor with breast cancer. Some clones in this sample may be carry-over from other donors' samples.

The J gene is TRBJ2-1, the V gene TRBV6-5, with TRBD2 matching 10 bases. The CDR3 totals 15 residues. Germline CDR1 and CDR2: MNHEY and SVGAGI. The J segment lost 4 bases and the V segment lost 5 bases, leaving 5 bases of the junction unmatched. The CDR3 region is CASSTSAGGYNEQFF. The CDR3, as DNA: TGTGCCAGCAGTACATCAGCGGGGGGGTACAATGAGCAGTTCTTC.

This clonotype was seen ten or more times. The chain employs TRBV7-3 and TRBJ2-7; the match to TRBD2 covers 8 bases. The V gene end was trimmed by 0 bases and the J gene end by 1 base; junction bases not matched to a gene: 11. The CDR3 contains 18 residues. From germline, CDR1 is SGHTA and CDR2 FQGTGA. The CDR3 reads CASSLTPASGSLSYEQYF. The CDR3 nucleotides are TGTGCCAGCAGCTTAACCCCTGCCAGCGGGAGTCTTTCCTACGAGCAGTACTTC.

This clonotype was seen repeatedly, ten times or more. This rearrangement joins TRBV19 to TRBJ1-5; D ambiguous. Germline V gene data show CDR1 as LNHDA and CDR2 as SQIVND (reference sequence). This CDR3 has 15 amino acids. Trimming left V 3 bases short and J 5 bases short, with 14 bases between. The DNA for the CDR3 is TGTGCCAGTAGTATCCCGGGGTCGGCCGATCAGCCCCAGCATTTT. It codes for CASSIPGSADQPQHF.